This is a list of T cell receptor beta chains from one sample in a study of CD4 T cells in relation to SARS-CoV-2 and coronaviruses. The data were produced by immunoSEQ multiplex PCR, yet TCRdb's version contains in-frame clones alone and is incomplete. This table holds roughly 25,000 clones, around 80% found once. These receptors lack a known antigen. Sequenced material: CD4+ T cells from PBMCs, cultured in vitro. Receptors originate from a human donor in good health. CDR3s include the opening cysteine and the closing phenylalanine or tryptophan. D genes are given only for firm matches. Rows may omit the clone size; those that give it use once, few, many or a size class.

v_gene,d_gene,j_gene,abundance,CDR3aa,CDR3nt
TRBV19,-,TRBJ1-1,-,CASSIDLGGEAFF,TGTGCCAGTAGTATAGACCTCGGCGGAGAAGCTTTCTTT
TRBV6-2/TRBV6-3,-,TRBJ1-2,-,CASSRVYGYTF,TGTGCCAGCAGCAGGGTGTATGGCTACACCTTC
TRBV4-3,-,TRBJ2-7,-,CASSQDMRGEQYF,TGCGCCAGCAGCCAAGATATGAGAGGAGAGCAGTACTTC
TRBV5-1,-,TRBJ2-5,-,CASSLAGVGETQYF,TGCGCCAGCAGCTTGGCCGGAGTCGGAGAGACCCAGTACTTC
TRBV3-1/TRBV3-2,TRBD2,TRBJ2-7,-,CASSPVGRVDEQYF,TGTGCCAGCAGCCCAGTCGGGAGGGTTGACGAGCAGTACTTC
TRBV7-2,-,TRBJ2-7,-,CASSLDRVIEQYF,TGTGCCAGCAGCTTAGACAGGGTGATCGAGCAGTACTTC
TRBV19,-,TRBJ2-7,-,CASSIAGTRLDHEQYF,TGTGCCAGTAGTATAGCGGGGACACGTCTAGACCACGAGCAGTACTTC
TRBV7-3,-,TRBJ2-5,-,CASSSPPGTQYF,TGTGCCAGCAGCTCCCCTCCCGGGACCCAGTACTTC
TRBV6-2/TRBV6-3,-,TRBJ1-1,-,CASSYQRGLGTEAFF,TGTGCCAGCAGTTATCAGAGAGGGCTTGGCACTGAAGCTTTCTTT
TRBV5-1,-,TRBJ2-5,-,CASSLGPPGETQYF,TGCGCCAGCAGCTTGGGCCCTCCGGGAGAGACCCAGTACTTC
TRBV9,-,TRBJ1-4,-,CASSVGVSSATNEKLFF,TGTGCCAGCAGCGTCGGGGTCTCATCTGCAACTAATGAAAAACTGTTTTTT
TRBV19,-,TRBJ1-5,once,CASSILSGSQPQHF,TGTGCCAGTAGTATCCTGTCAGGAAGTCAGCCCCAGCATTTT
TRBV10-3,TRBD2,TRBJ2-7,-,CAITGTSGFEQYF,TGTGCCATCACCGGGACTAGCGGTTTCGAGCAGTACTTC
TRBV5-6,-,TRBJ2-1,-,CASSFNSHNEQFF,TGTGCCAGCAGCTTTAACAGCCACAATGAGCAGTTCTTC
TRBV3-1/TRBV3-2,-,TRBJ1-2,-,CASSQIHLYRYGYTF,TGTGCCAGCAGCCAAATCCACCTATATCGCTATGGCTACACCTTC
TRBV7-4,-,TRBJ1-3,-,CARGSWCGSGNTIYF,TGTGCCAGGGGATCTTGGTGCGGCTCTGGAAACACCATATATTTT
TRBV6-5,-,TRBJ1-2,-,CASTVTANYGYTF,TGTGCCAGCACCGTGACAGCTAACTATGGCTACACCTTC
TRBV6-6,TRBD1,TRBJ2-7,-,CASSSGQGATYEQYF,TGTGCCAGCAGCTCGGGACAGGGGGCGACCTACGAGCAGTACTTC
TRBV7-2,-,TRBJ1-2,-,CASSPSGGAPFYGYTF,TGTGCCAGCAGCCCCTCCGGGGGGGCCCCCTTCTATGGCTACACCTTC
TRBV6-2/TRBV6-3,TRBD1,TRBJ1-2,-,CASSYPDRGHGYTF,TGTGCCAGCAGTTACCCGGACAGGGGGCATGGCTACACCTTC
TRBV7-9,-,TRBJ2-1,-,CASSLGLINEQFF,TGTGCCAGCAGCTTAGGTCTGATCAATGAGCAGTTCTTC
TRBV9,-,TRBJ2-3,once,CASSVAGVADTQYF,TGTGCCAGCAGCGTAGCTGGGGTTGCAGATACGCAGTATTTT
TRBV7-2,-,TRBJ2-5,-,CASSLQDGVGETQYF,TGTGCCAGCAGCTTACAGGACGGGGTGGGAGAGACCCAGTACTTC
TRBV5-1,-,TRBJ1-6,-,CASSLAGQSPLHF,TGCGCCAGCAGCTTGGCCGGACAGTCACCCCTCCACTTT
TRBV4-3,-,TRBJ2-3,-,CASSQGVAQGTDTQYF,TGCGCCAGCAGCCAAGGGGTTGCACAGGGCACAGATACGCAGTATTTT
TRBV5-6,-,TRBJ1-2,-,CASGLNYGYTF,TGTGCCAGCGGGTTGAACTATGGCTACACCTTC
TRBV20-1,TRBD2,TRBJ2-3,-,CSASISPAGGPGVTDTQYF,TGCAGTGCTAGTATAAGTCCAGCGGGGGGGCCCGGGGTAACAGATACGCAGTATTTT
TRBV5-1,TRBD2,TRBJ2-5,-,CASSRLASETQYF,TGCGCCAGCAGTAGACTAGCGAGCGAGACCCAGTACTTC